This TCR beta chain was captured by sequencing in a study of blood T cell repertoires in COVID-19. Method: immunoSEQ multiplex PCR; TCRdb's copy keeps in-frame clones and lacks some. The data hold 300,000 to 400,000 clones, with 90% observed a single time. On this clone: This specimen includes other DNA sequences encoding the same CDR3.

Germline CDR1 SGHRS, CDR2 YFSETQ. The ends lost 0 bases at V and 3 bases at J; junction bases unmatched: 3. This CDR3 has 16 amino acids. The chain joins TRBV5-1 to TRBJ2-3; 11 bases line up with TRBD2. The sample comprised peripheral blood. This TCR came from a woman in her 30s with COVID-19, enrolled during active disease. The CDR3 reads CASSLVTSGSTDTQYF. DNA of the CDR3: TGCGCCAGCAGCTTGGTAACTAGCGGGAGTACAGATACGCAGTATTTT.